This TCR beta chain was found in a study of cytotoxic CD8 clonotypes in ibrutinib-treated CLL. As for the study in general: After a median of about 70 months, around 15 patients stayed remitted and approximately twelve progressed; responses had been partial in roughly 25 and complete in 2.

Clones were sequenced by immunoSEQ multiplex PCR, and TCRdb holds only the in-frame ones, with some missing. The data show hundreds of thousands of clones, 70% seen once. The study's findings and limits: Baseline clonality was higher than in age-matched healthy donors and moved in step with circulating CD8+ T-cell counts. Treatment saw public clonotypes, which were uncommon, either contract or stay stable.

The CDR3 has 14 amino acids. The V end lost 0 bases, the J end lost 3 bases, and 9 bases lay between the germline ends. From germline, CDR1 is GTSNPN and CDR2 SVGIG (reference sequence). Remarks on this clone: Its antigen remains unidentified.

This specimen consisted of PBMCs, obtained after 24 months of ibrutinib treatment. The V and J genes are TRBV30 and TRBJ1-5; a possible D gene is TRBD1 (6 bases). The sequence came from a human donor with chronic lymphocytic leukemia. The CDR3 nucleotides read TGTGCCTGGAGTGTAGGACAGTTCAATCAGCCCCAGCATTTT. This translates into CAWSVGQFNQPQHF.